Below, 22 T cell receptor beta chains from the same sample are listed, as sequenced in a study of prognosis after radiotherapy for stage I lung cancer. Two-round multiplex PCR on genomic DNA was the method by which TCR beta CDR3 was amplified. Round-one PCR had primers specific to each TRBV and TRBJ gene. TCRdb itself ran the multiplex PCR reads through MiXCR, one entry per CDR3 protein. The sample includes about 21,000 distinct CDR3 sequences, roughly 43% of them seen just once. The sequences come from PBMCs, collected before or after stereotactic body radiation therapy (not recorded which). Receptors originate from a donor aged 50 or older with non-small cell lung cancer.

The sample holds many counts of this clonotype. CDR3 loop: CLGGETQRGELFF. The CDR3 region has the DNA TGTCTGGGGGGCGAGACTCAAAGGGGGGAGCTGTTTTTT. The gene calls are TRBV30 and TRBJ2-2; the D call may be TRBD1 or TRBD2 (6 bases each). The CDR3 consists of 13 residues. Germline assignment: CDR1 GTSNPN and CDR2 SVGIG (reference sequence).

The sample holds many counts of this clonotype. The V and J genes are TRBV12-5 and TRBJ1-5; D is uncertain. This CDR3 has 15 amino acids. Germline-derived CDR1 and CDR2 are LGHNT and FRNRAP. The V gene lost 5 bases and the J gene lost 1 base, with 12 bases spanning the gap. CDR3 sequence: CASGPFGKSNQPQHF. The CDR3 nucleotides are TGTGCTAGTGGTCCCTTCGGGAAAAGCAATCAGCCCCAGCATTTT.

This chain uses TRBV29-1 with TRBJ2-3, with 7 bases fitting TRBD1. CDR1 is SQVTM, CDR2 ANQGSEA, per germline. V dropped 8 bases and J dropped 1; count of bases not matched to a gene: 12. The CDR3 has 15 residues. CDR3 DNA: TGCAGCTGCCAAGGGGGCGCCCCTGGCACAGATACGCAGTATTTT. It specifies CSCQGGAPGTDTQYF.

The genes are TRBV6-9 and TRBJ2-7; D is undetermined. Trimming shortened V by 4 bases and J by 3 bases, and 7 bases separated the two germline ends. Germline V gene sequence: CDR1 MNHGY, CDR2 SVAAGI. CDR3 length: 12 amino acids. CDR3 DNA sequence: TGTGCCAGCAGTTTCCCGGGCTACGAGCAGTACTTC. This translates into CASSFPGYEQYF.

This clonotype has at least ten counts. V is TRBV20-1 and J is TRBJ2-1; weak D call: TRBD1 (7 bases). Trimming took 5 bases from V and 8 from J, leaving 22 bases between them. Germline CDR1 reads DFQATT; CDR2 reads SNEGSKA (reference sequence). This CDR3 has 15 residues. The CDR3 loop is CSADPKIGGGYEQFF. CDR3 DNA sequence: TGCAGTGCTGATCCCAAAATAGGAGGGGGCTATGAGCAGTTCTTC.

Here the CDR3 reads CSASDNLAGEGTWELFF. CDR3 bases: TGTTCCGCCAGTGATAACCTAGCGGGAGAAGGAACCTGGGAGCTGTTTTTT. The chain joins TRBV24-1 to TRBJ2-2, with 10 bases aligning to TRBD2. CDR3 length: 17 residues. In germline, CDR1 is KGHDR, CDR2 SFDVKD.

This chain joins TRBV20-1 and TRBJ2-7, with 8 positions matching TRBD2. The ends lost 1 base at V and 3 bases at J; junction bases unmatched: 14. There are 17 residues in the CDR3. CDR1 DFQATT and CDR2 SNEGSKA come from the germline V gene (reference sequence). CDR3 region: CSARGAPFAGGNYEQYF. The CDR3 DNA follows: TGCAGTGCTAGAGGCGCCCCTTTCGCGGGAGGTAACTACGAGCAGTACTTC.

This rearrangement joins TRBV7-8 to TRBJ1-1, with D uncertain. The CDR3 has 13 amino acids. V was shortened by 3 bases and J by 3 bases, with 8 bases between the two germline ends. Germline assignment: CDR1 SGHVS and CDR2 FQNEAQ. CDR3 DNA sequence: TGTGCCAGCAGCTTCGTGGTGTACACTGAAGCTTTCTTT. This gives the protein CASSFVVYTEAFF.

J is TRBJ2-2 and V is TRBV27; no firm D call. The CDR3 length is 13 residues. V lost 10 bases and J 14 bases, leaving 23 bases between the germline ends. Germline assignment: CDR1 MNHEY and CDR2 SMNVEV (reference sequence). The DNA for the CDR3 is TGTGCCACCCGTTTTTTCGGCACCGGGTATCTGTTTTTT. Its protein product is CATRFFGTGYLFF.

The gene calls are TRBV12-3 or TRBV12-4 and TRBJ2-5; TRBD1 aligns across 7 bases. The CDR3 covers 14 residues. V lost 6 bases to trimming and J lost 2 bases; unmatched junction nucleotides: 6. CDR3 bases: TGTGCCAGCAGCTGGGACAGTGGGCAAGAGACCCAGTACTTC. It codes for CASSWDSGQETQYF.

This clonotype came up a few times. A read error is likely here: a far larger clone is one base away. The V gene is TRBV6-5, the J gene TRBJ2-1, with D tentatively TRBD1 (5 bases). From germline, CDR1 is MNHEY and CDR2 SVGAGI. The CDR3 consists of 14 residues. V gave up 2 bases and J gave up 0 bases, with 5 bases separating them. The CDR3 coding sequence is TGTGCCAGCAGTTACGACAGCTCCTACAATGAGCAGTTCTTC. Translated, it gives CASSYDSSYNEQFF.

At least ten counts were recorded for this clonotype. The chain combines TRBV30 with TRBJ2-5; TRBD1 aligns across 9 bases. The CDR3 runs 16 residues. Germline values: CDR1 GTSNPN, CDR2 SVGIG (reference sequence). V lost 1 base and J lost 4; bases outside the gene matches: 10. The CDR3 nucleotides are TGTGCCTGGAGTGACCCCCACAGGGGGCTAGGAGAGACCCAGTACTTC. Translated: CAWSDPHRGLGETQYF.

The CDR3 bases are TGTGCCACCAGTGACGCTGCTAGCGATTATTCCTACGAGCAGTACTTC. This translates into CATSDAASDYSYEQYF. The chain couples TRBV24-1 to TRBJ2-7, with a possible D match to TRBD2 (6 bases). Trimming took 4 bases from V and 1 from J, leaving 16 bases between them. CDR1 and CDR2 from the germline V gene are KGHDR and SFDVKD. The length of the CDR3 is 16 residues.

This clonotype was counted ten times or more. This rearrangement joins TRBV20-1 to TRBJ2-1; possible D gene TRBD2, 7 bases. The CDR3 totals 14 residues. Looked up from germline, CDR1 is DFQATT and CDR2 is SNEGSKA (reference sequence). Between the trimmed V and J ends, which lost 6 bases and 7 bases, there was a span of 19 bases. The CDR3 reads CSAPGRPRGNEQFF. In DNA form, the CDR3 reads TGCAGTGCACCCGGGAGGCCAAGGGGGAATGAGCAGTTCTTC.

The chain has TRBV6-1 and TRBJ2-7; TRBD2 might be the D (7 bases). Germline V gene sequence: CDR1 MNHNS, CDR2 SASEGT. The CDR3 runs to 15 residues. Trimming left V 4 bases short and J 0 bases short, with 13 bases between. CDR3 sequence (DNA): TGTGCCAGCAGTGCCTCGGGGGGCGGCTCCTACGAGCAGTACTTC. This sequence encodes CASSASGGGSYEQYF.

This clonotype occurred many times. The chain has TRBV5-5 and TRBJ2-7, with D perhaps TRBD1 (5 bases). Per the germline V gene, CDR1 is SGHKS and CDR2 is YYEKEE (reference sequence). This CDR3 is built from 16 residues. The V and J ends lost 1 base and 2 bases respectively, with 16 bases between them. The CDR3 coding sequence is TGTGCCAGCAGCTTGTCCGGTCCGAGACAGACCTACGAGCAGTACTTC. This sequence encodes CASSLSGPRQTYEQYF.

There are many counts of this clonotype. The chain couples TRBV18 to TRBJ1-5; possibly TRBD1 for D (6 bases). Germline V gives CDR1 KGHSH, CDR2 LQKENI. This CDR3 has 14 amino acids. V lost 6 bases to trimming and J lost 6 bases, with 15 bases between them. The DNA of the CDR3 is TGTGCCAGCTCGGCGGGGGGGCAGGGTCAGCCCCAGCATTTT. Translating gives CASSAGGQGQPQHF.

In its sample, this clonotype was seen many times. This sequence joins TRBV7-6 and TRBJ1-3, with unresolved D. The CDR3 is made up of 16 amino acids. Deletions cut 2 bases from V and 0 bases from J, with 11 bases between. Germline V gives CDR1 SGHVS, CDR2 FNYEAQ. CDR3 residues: CASSLNDGYSGNTIYF. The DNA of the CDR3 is TGTGCCAGCAGCTTAAACGACGGATACTCTGGAAACACCATATATTTT.

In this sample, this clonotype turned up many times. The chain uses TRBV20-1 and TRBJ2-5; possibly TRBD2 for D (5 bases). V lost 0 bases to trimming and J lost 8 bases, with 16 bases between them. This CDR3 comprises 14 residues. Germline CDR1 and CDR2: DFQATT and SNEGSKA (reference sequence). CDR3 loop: CSARDSGSRRTQYF. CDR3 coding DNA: TGCAGTGCTAGAGATTCGGGGAGTAGGCGTACCCAGTACTTC.

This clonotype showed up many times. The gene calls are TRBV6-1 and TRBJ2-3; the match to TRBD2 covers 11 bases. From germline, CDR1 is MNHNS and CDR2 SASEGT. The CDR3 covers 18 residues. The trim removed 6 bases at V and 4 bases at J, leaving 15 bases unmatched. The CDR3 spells CASSHRARLAGLPDTQYF. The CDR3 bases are TGTGCCAGCAGCCATCGGGCCCGACTAGCGGGATTGCCAGATACGCAGTATTTT.

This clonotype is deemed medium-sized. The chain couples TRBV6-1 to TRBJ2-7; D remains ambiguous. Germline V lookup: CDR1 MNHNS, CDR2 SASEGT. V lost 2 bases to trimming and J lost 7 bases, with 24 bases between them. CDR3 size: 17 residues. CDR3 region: CASSETLRADLTWEQYF. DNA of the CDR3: TGTGCCAGCAGTGAAACTTTACGGGCTGACCTCACTTGGGAGCAGTACTTC.

CDR3: CATSLGSANEQFF. In nucleotides, the CDR3 is TGTGCCACCAGTCTCGGTAGCGCCAATGAGCAGTTCTTC. This chain joins TRBV24-1 and TRBJ2-1, with D tentatively TRBD2 (5 bases). CDR3 length equals 13 residues. The germline V and J ends were trimmed by 6 bases and 6 bases, with 11 bases remaining between them. Germline CDR1 is KGHDR and CDR2 is SFDVKD.